The clone carrying this TCR beta chain was observed many times. Its antigen remains unknown. Amplification yielded TCR beta CDR3 regions, with RNA transcripts as the source. First-round RT-PCR targeting the TCR CDR3 was performed with the HTBI primer set. TCRdb itself ran the multiplex PCR reads through MiXCR, one entry per CDR3 protein. The sample has about 580,000 distinct CDR3 sequences; about half are singletons. With a duration under 2 months, the hyperthyroidism was newly diagnosed in patients aged 18 to 65. Uncontrolled infection, other autoimmune disease, pregnancy or lactation led to exclusion. The CDR3 is 13 amino acids. Germline V gives CDR1 SNHLY, CDR2 FYNNEI. V lost 8 bases and J 3 bases, leaving 11 bases between the germline ends. This sample was included in a study of T cells in Graves' hyperthyroidism and ophthalmopathy. Regarding the study as a whole: Most clonotypes expanded in the thyroid (above 0.001) were also present in blood.

The V gene is TRBV2, the J gene TRBJ1-5, with D maybe TRBD1 (6 bases). Specimen: peripheral blood or thyroid tissue (not recorded which). The receptor was isolated from a woman aged 18-29 years with Graves' hyperthyroidism. The CDR3 DNA reads as TGTGCCAGCCGTGCAGGGGACAATCAGCCCCAGCATTTT. Translation: CASRAGDNQPQHF. The full variable domain, rest sourced from reference TRBV2 and TRBJ1-5, is EPEVTQTPSHQVTQMGQEVILRCVPISNHLYFYWYRQILGQKVEFLVSFYNNEISEKSEIFDDQFSVERPDGSNFTLKIRSTKLEDSAMYFCASRAGDNQPQHFGDGTRLSIL.